Following are 30 T cell receptor beta chains from one sample sequenced in a study of shared clonotypes between healthy human individuals. The assay was immunoSEQ multiplex PCR, and TCRdb's table has in-frame clones only and misses some. The sample yields 1.4 million to 1.5 million clones, more than 95% seen once. Sequencing input: naive CD4+ T cells sorted from blood. The subset: CD45RA+ positively selected. The receptors were gathered from a young man in good health.

CDR3 sequence reads: CASSEDRVSVTEAFF. The CDR3 nucleotides read TGTGCCAGCAGTGAAGACAGAGTCTCGGTCACTGAAGCTTTCTTT. The rearrangement links TRBV2 to TRBJ1-1; D unclear. Germline V gene data show CDR1 as SNHLY and CDR2 as FYNNEI. V was cut by 1 base and J by 4 bases, with 13 bases left in between. There are 15 residues in the CDR3.

This sequence joins TRBV6-1 and TRBJ2-7, with D perhaps matching TRBD1 or TRBD2 (5 bases each). The CDR3 is 14 residues long. V was cut by 8 bases and J by 0 bases, with 14 bases left in between. CDR1 and CDR2 (germline): MNHNS, SASEGT. Here the CDR3 DNA reads TGTGCCAGCCACCTGGGACGGAGCTCCTACGAGCAGTACTTC. This gives the protein CASHLGRSSYEQYF.

As concerns this clone: The same CDR3 arises from other DNA sequences in this sample as well. The chain carries TRBV2 and TRBJ2-3; D ambiguous. Trimming cost V 6 bases and J 5 bases, with 3 bases left between them. The CDR3 contains 10 residues. CDR1 is SNHLY, CDR2 FYNNEI, per germline. The CDR3 DNA reads as TGTGCCAGCAGCCGAGATACGCAGTATTTT. Amino acids: CASSRDTQYF.

The genes are TRBV5-5 and TRBJ2-1; 7 positions agree with TRBD2. V lost 2 bases, J lost 2 bases, and 4 bases stayed unmatched. The CDR3 extends over 15 amino acids. Germline assignment: CDR1 SGHKS and CDR2 YYEKEE (reference sequence). CDR3 amino acids: CASSLRSGTYNEQFF. The CDR3 nucleotides are TGTGCCAGCAGCTTACGAAGCGGGACCTACAATGAGCAGTTCTTC.

The V call is TRBV5-8, the J call TRBJ1-2, with D hard to call. Germline V lookup: CDR1 SGHTS, CDR2 YDEGEE. This CDR3 contains 14 residues. V was pared by 0 bases and J by 0 bases, with 6 bases between. CDR3 DNA: TGTGCCAGCAGCTTGGACGGATCTAACTATGGCTACACCTTC. This encodes CASSLDGSNYGYTF.

This clone is a singleton in its sample. The chain recombines TRBV29-1 with TRBJ1-2; D gene ambiguous. V was trimmed by 3 bases and J by 0 bases, leaving 5 bases between them. The V gene's germline CDR1 is SQVTM and CDR2 ANQGSEA. The CDR3 runs 12 residues. The CDR3 is CSVDASNYGYTF. CDR3 DNA sequence: TGCAGCGTTGATGCGTCTAACTATGGCTACACCTTC.

The chain joins TRBV18 to TRBJ1-1; D possibly corresponds to TRBD1 (5 bases). This CDR3 has 15 residues. Germline V gives CDR1 KGHSH, CDR2 LQKENI. V was clipped by 3 bases and J by 5 bases, with 16 bases between them. The CDR3 spells CASSPQSGEGTEAFF. As DNA, the CDR3 is TGTGCCAGCTCACCGCAGTCGGGGGAGGGTACTGAAGCTTTCTTT.

The rearrangement joins TRBV2 to TRBJ2-5, with D perhaps TRBD2 (5 bases). Germline V gene data show CDR1 as SNHLY and CDR2 as FYNNEI. V shed 8 bases and J shed 2 bases, with 12 bases lying between them. CDR3 length: 13 amino acids. The DNA of the CDR3 is TGTGCCAGCGGTGCGGGTTTTCAAGAGACCCAGTACTTC. Amino acid sequence: CASGAGFQETQYF.

V is TRBV10-3 and J is TRBJ1-2; D gene unclear. The V gene lost 6 bases and the J gene lost 7 bases, with 21 bases spanning the gap. The CDR3 sequence is 15 residues long. CDR1 and CDR2 (germline): ENHRY, SYGVKD. The CDR3 spells CAIRVPAGRKGGYTF. CDR3 nucleotide sequence: TGTGCCATCAGAGTCCCGGCGGGTCGAAAGGGTGGCTACACCTTC.

J is TRBJ2-2 and V is TRBV18; TRBD1 is a possible D gene (6 bases). The length of the CDR3 is 11 residues. CDR1 KGHSH and CDR2 LQKENI come from the germline V gene. V lost 7 bases and J 9 bases, leaving 9 bases between the germline ends. The CDR3 protein is CASLQGRELFF. The CDR3 DNA is TGTGCCAGCTTACAGGGCCGGGAGCTGTTTTTT.

Details on this clone: One end of the junction does not line up with germline, which may come from a read error. The gene calls are TRBV9 and TRBJ2-7; 8 bases map to TRBD1. Germline values: CDR1 SGDLS, CDR2 YYNGEE. This CDR3 spans 13 amino acids. CDR3: CASSVDRTGKVCF. The CDR3, as DNA: TGTGCCAGCAGCGTGGACCGGACAGGGAAAGTCTGCTTC. The full variable domain, its missing parts supplied by reference TRBV9 and TRBJ2-7, is DSGVTQTPKHLITATGQRVTLRCSPRSGDLSVYWYQQSLDQGLQFLIQYYNGEERAKGNILERFSAQQFPDLHSELNLSSLELGDSALYFCASSVDRTGKVCFGPGTRLTVT.

V gene TRBV10-3 combines with J gene TRBJ2-3; D might be TRBD1 (8 bases). CDR3 length: 17 amino acids. The germline V gene encodes CDR1 ENHRY and CDR2 SYGVKD. V lost 8 bases and J lost 1, with 22 bases in between. CDR3 loop: CAIEAGGAGAGTDTQYF. For the CDR3, the DNA is TGTGCCATCGAAGCAGGGGGCGCGGGAGCGGGCACAGATACGCAGTATTTT.

The chain recombines TRBV2 with TRBJ1-1; TRBD1 aligns across 8 bases. The CDR3 contains 16 residues. Germline values: CDR1 SNHLY, CDR2 FYNNEI. Trimming removed 6 bases from V and 1 base from J; junction bases left unmatched: 10. Written as DNA, the CDR3 is TGTGCCAGCAGCCTACTGGGACAGGAAGGGAACACTGAAGCTTTCTTT. It translates to CASSLLGQEGNTEAFF.

The chain links TRBV5-5 to TRBJ2-3; 11 positions match TRBD2. The V and J ends lost 4 bases and 4 bases, in that order; junction bases with no gene match: 8. Germline V gene lookup returns CDR1 SGHKS and CDR2 YYEKEE (reference sequence). This CDR3 spans 16 amino acids. The CDR3 protein is CASSGGLAVSPDTQYF. DNA of the CDR3: TGTGCCAGCAGCGGGGGACTAGCGGTCTCACCAGATACGCAGTATTTT.

This clone was counted once. In the same sample, other DNA sequences code for this CDR3. The chain couples TRBV11-3 to TRBJ1-1; D is unclear. Trimming took off 3 bases at V and 0 bases at J, with 5 bases between the two ends. Per germline, CDR1 SGHNT and CDR2 YENEEA. This CDR3 has 13 residues. CDR3 in DNA: TGTGCCAGCAGCTTGAAAGTGAACACTGAAGCTTTCTTT. Translation: CASSLKVNTEAFF.

In nucleotides, the CDR3 is TGCGCCAGCAGCCAAGGATTCTCTGGGGTAGGACACGAGCAGTACTTC. Protein sequence: CASSQGFSGVGHEQYF. The chain combines TRBV4-3 with TRBJ2-7, with D uncertain. Germline CDR1 is LGHNA and CDR2 is YSLEER. Deletions cut 1 base from V and 5 bases from J, with 18 bases between. CDR3 length: 16 amino acids.

V gene TRBV18 combines with J gene TRBJ1-4; D is uncertain. V was shortened by 2 bases and J by 0 bases, with 7 bases between the two germline ends. This CDR3 is built from 15 residues. Germline CDR1 reads KGHSH; CDR2 reads LQKENI. The CDR3 coding sequence is TGTGCCAGCTCACCAGGGATAACAACTAATGAAAAACTGTTTTTT. Translated, it gives CASSPGITTNEKLFF.

The CDR3 sequence is CASSDPGLGKETQYF. The CDR3, as DNA: TGTGCCAGCAGTGATCCGGGACTAGGGAAAGAGACCCAGTACTTC. The V call is TRBV6-1, the J call TRBJ2-5, with 8 nucleotides matching TRBD2. V gave up 3 bases and J gave up 3 bases; unmatched junction bases: 6. There are 15 residues in the CDR3. Germline lookup yields CDR1 MNHNS and CDR2 SASEGT.

In the case of this clone: The sample has other DNA sequences that encode this CDR3 too. This rearrangement joins TRBV6-6 to TRBJ2-1; tentatively, D is TRBD2 (5 bases). From germline, CDR1 is MNHNY and CDR2 SVGAGI (reference sequence). This CDR3 comprises 15 residues. V shed 7 bases and J shed 4 bases, with 17 bases lying between them. CDR3 in DNA: TGTGCCAGCAAGTTCACCTTAAGGGAGTACAATGAGCAGTTCTTC. Translated, it gives CASKFTLREYNEQFF.

The chain is built from TRBV5-1 and TRBJ2-2; D might be TRBD1 (5 bases). The CDR3 runs 18 residues. V dropped 3 bases and J dropped 2 bases, with 20 bases sitting between them. Germline V gives CDR1 SGHRS, CDR2 YFSETQ. CDR3 residues: CASSSPGFEEYNTGELFF. CDR3 sequence (DNA): TGCGCCAGCAGCTCCCCAGGGTTCGAGGAGTATAACACCGGGGAGCTGTTTTTT.

The gene calls are TRBV9 and TRBJ2-7, with 8 positions matching TRBD2. V trimming: 3 bases; J trimming: 5 bases; junction bases outside the gene matches: 7. CDR3 length: 14 amino acids. Germline CDR1 and CDR2: SGDLS and YYNGEE. DNA for the CDR3: TGTGCCAGCAGCGCCTACGGGAGGGGGGACGAGCAGTACTTC. Amino acid sequence: CASSAYGRGDEQYF.

The V and J genes are TRBV5-3 and TRBJ1-1, with D possibly being TRBD1 (5 bases). TRBV5-3 is reported as an ORF; its role is uncertain. The CDR3 consists of 13 residues. Trimming removed 8 bases at V and 5 bases at J, with 16 bases between. The CDR3 region is CASIGTIVTEAFF. In DNA form, the CDR3 reads TGTGCCAGTATAGGGACGATTGTGACTGAAGCTTTCTTT.

The V and J genes are TRBV2 and TRBJ1-2; 7 bases agree with TRBD1. The length of the CDR3 is 14 residues. V lost 3 bases and J lost 5; bases outside the gene matches: 6. The germline gives CDR1 SNHLY, CDR2 FYNNEI. DNA for the CDR3: TGTGCCAGCAGTGAGGAGACAGGGAGTTATGGCTACACCTTC. As protein: CASSEETGSYGYTF.

The chain recombines TRBV19 with TRBJ2-2; 9 nucleotides align to TRBD2. Germline CDR1 is LNHDA and CDR2 is SQIVND (reference sequence). CDR3 length: 16 residues. The junction had 4 bases not matched to a gene; V was cut back by 1 base and J by 4 bases. In DNA, the CDR3 is TGTGCCAGTAGTATAGGGGCTAGCGGGGTCACCGGGGAGCTGTTTTTT. Encoded protein: CASSIGASGVTGELFF.

The chain uses TRBV7-9 and TRBJ2-2; TRBD2 agrees at 10 bases. V lost 5 bases and J lost 7; bases outside the gene matches: 13. Per germline, CDR1 SEHNR and CDR2 FQNEAQ (reference sequence). The CDR3 is 17 residues long. The CDR3 region has the DNA TGTGCCAGCAGCGCCCACCCTAGCGGGAGATTCGGCGGGGAGCTGTTTTTT. Translation: CASSAHPSGRFGGELFF.

This chain uses TRBV7-8 with TRBJ1-5; no clear D. Germline V gene sequence: CDR1 SGHVS, CDR2 FQNEAQ. V gave up 0 bases and J gave up 4 bases, with 7 bases separating them. The CDR3 covers 14 residues. The chain's CDR3 is CASSLAVQNQPQHF. DNA of the CDR3: TGTGCCAGCAGCTTAGCAGTCCAAAATCAGCCCCAGCATTTT.

CDR3 sequence reads: CASSEGVAGINYNEQFF. CDR3 coding DNA: TGTGCCAGCAGTGAAGGGGTAGCGGGAATTAATTACAATGAGCAGTTCTTC. The chain carries TRBV2 and TRBJ2-1; 8 bases align to TRBD2. The CDR3 contains 17 residues. The V gene end was trimmed by 1 base and the J gene end by 4 bases; junction bases not matched to a gene: 9. The germline gives CDR1 SNHLY, CDR2 FYNNEI.

This clone came up once. The chain combines TRBV9 with TRBJ1-3; TRBD1 agrees at 10 bases. The CDR3 is 19 amino acids. Germline V CDR1 and CDR2: SGDLS, YYNGEE. Trimming at V came to 4 bases and at J to 0 bases, leaving 13 bases not matched to a gene. The CDR3: CASSPTGTGVWGSGNTIYF. CDR3 in DNA: TGTGCCAGCAGCCCTACCGGGACAGGGGTTTGGGGCTCTGGAAACACCATATATTTT. Full variable domain (missing parts from reference TRBV9 and TRBJ1-3): DSGVTQTPKHLITATGQRVTLRCSPRSGDLSVYWYQQSLDQGLQFLIQYYNGEERAKGNILERFSAQQFPDLHSELNLSSLELGDSALYFCASSPTGTGVWGSGNTIYFGEGSWLTVV.

The chain uses TRBV5-4 and TRBJ2-1; unclear D gene. V lost 1 base and J lost 0, with 8 bases in between. This CDR3 has 15 amino acids. Germline values: CDR1 SGHNT, CDR2 YYREEE (reference sequence). The CDR3: CASSLLGTSYNEQFF. CDR3 DNA sequence: TGTGCCAGCAGCTTGCTCGGCACCTCCTACAATGAGCAGTTCTTC.

In regard to this clone: At one of its ends the junction is not consistent with the germline gene, which may arise from a read error. The rearrangement uses TRBV30 and TRBJ2-3; D is uncertain. The CDR3 runs to 11 residues. Germline-derived CDR1 and CDR2 are GTSNPN and SVGIG (reference sequence). The CDR3: CVWSVSATQYF. The CDR3 bases are TGTGTCTGGAGTGTATCCGCTACGCAGTATTTT.